A selection of T cell receptor beta chains follows, all from one sample in a study of cytomegalovirus exposure and HLA in healthy donors. Method: immunoSEQ multiplex PCR; TCRdb's copy keeps in-frame clones and lacks some. The data contain 100,000 or so clones, around 75% of them singletons. The sample taken for sequencing was PBMCs. All receptors derive from a male donor in good health and CMV-seropositive. CDR3s include the opening cysteine and the closing phenylalanine or tryptophan. A D gene is named only where the DNA matches it firmly. Clone size is given for some rows only: seen once, a few or many times, or a class if the clone is expanded.

NA	TRBV4-1	TRBD2	TRBJ2-1	CASKIGLAGGYEQFF	TGCGCCAGCAAAATTGGACTAGCGGGGGGCTATGAGCAGTTCTTC
NA	TRBV19	NA	TRBJ2-2	CASSIYGAGANTGELFF	TGTGCCAGTAGTATTTACGGGGCAGGGGCGAACACCGGGGAGCTGTTTTTT
NA	TRBV7-8	TRBD1	TRBJ1-1	CASSTRRQGGTEAFF	TGTGCCAGCAGCACGCGTCGACAGGGAGGAACTGAAGCTTTCTTT
NA	TRBV30	NA	TRBJ2-1	CAWSVRKGLSNEQFF	TGTGCCTGGAGTGTACGAAAGGGGTTAAGCAATGAGCAGTTCTTC
NA	TRBV30	NA	TRBJ1-2	CAWRETDGYTF	TGTGCCTGGAGAGAGACAGATGGCTACACCTTC
NA	TRBV6-5	TRBD1	TRBJ2-7	CASTKGTGIGREQYF	TGTGCCAGCACCAAAGGGACAGGGATTGGAAGGGAGCAGTACTTC
once	TRBV10-2	NA	TRBJ2-7	CASILRGLGGEQYF	TGCGCCAGCATTCTCAGGGGGCTGGGGGGGGAGCAGTACTTC
NA	TRBV28	NA	TRBJ1-5	CASKGPWQGQGPQHF	TGTGCCAGCAAAGGGCCCTGGCAGGGCCAAGGGCCCCAGCATTTT
few	TRBV10-3	TRBD1	TRBJ1-6	CAIRGDSYNSPLHF	TGTGCCATCAGGGGGGACAGCTATAATTCACCCCTCCACTTT
NA	TRBV7-2	NA	TRBJ2-7	CASSLVSDEQYF	TGTGCCAGCAGCTTAGTGTCAGACGAGCAGTACTTC
NA	TRBV2	NA	TRBJ1-5	CASGLSQRSNQPQHF	TGTGCCAGCGGGTTATCTCAGCGTAGCAATCAGCCCCAGCATTTT
NA	TRBV2	NA	TRBJ2-7	CASTQSRGPEQYF	TGTGCCAGCACCCAGAGCAGGGGTCCCGAGCAGTACTTC
NA	TRBV10-3	TRBD1	TRBJ2-7	CAIRGTGTGFYEQYF	TGTGCCATCAGGGGGACCGGGACAGGATTCTACGAGCAGTACTTC
NA	TRBV19	TRBD1	TRBJ1-4	CASSRNRGGEKLFF	TGTGCCAGTAGTAGGAACAGGGGGGGAGAAAAACTGTTTTTT
NA	TRBV6-1	NA	TRBJ1-1	CASSVQTVNTEAFF	TGTGCCAGCAGTGTGCAGACAGTGAACACTGAAGCTTTCTTT
NA	TRBV4-3	TRBD1	TRBJ2-7	CASSQEGQDYEQYF	TGCGCCAGCAGCCAAGAAGGACAGGACTACGAGCAGTACTTC
NA	TRBV7-9	NA	TRBJ1-1	CASSSLRGAFF	TGTGCCAGCAGCTCCTTGCGAGGGGCTTTCTTT
NA	TRBV23-1	NA	TRBJ1-5	CASSHKRSNSNQPQHF	TGCGCCAGCAGTCATAAGCGGAGTAATAGCAATCAGCCCCAGCATTTT
NA	TRBV9	NA	TRBJ1-5	CASSLGQYSNQPQHF	TGTGCCAGCAGTCTCGGACAGTATAGCAATCAGCCCCAGCATTTT
NA	TRBV7-2	NA	TRBJ2-3	CASSLTFSPTDTQYF	TGTGCCAGCAGCTTAACATTTAGCCCCACAGATACGCAGTATTTT
NA	TRBV11-3	NA	TRBJ2-7	CATNLEGEYEQYF	TGTGCCACTAACCTAGAGGGGGAATACGAGCAGTACTTC
NA	TRBV11-2	NA	TRBJ2-1	CASSHLSGSYNEQFF	TGTGCCAGCAGCCACCTCTCCGGCTCCTACAATGAGCAGTTCTTC
few	TRBV2	NA	TRBJ1-6	CAGTQGFNSPLHF	TGTGCCGGCACGCAGGGTTTTAATTCACCCCTCCACTTT
NA	TRBV11-2	TRBD1	TRBJ1-4	CASSLSGQGNEKLFF	TGTGCCAGCAGCCTGTCGGGACAGGGTAATGAAAAACTGTTTTTT
NA	TRBV4-3	TRBD1	TRBJ1-2	CASSQTGGWGYTF	TGCGCCAGCAGCCAGACAGGGGGTTGGGGCTACACCTTC
NA	TRBV29-1	NA	TRBJ1-3	CSVEKGMGPGYF	TGCAGCGTTGAAAAGGGGATGGGGCCGGGATATTTT
few	TRBV5-6	NA	TRBJ2-5	CASSRQRSETQYF	TGTGCCAGCAGCCGACAAAGGTCTGAGACCCAGTACTTC
few	TRBV4-1	NA	TRBJ1-2	CASSQTGGGGYTF	TGCGCCAGCAGCCAGACGGGGGGGGGAGGCTACACCTTC
NA	TRBV6-5	TRBD1	TRBJ1-5	CASSLGQGHNQPQHF	TGTGCCAGCAGCCTGGGACAGGGCCACAATCAGCCCCAGCATTTT
NA	TRBV4-2	TRBD1	TRBJ1-5	CASSPGTGGRVEGNQPQHF	TGTGCCAGCAGCCCAGGGACAGGGGGAAGGGTAGAGGGCAATCAGCCCCAGCATTTT
NA	TRBV19	NA	TRBJ1-2	CASSPSGYGYTF	TGTGCCAGTAGCCCCTCGGGGTATGGCTACACCTTC
NA	TRBV2	TRBD1	TRBJ1-4	CASSQWTGSEKLFF	TGTGCCAGCAGTCAATGGACAGGCTCAGAAAAACTGTTTTTT
few	TRBV4-2	TRBD2	TRBJ2-1	CASSQDLAGGRNEQFF	TGTGCCAGCAGCCAAGATTTAGCGGGGGGGCGTAATGAGCAGTTCTTC
NA	TRBV7-9	NA	TRBJ1-1	CASSFNTGVGTEAFF	TGTGCCAGCAGCTTTAACACGGGAGTAGGCACTGAAGCTTTCTTT
NA	TRBV6-5	NA	TRBJ1-1	CASSYSNRANTEAFF	TGTGCCAGCAGTTACTCGAACAGGGCGAACACTGAAGCTTTCTTT
NA	TRBV18	NA	TRBJ1-1	CASSAMNTEAFF	TGTGCCAGCTCAGCTATGAACACTGAAGCTTTCTTT
NA	TRBV6-1	NA	TRBJ1-1	CASSTQGGTEAFF	TGTGCCAGCAGTACACAAGGGGGAACTGAAGCTTTCTTT
NA	TRBV19	TRBD2	TRBJ2-2	CASSILAGVRDTGELFF	TGTGCCAGTAGTATCCTGGCGGGGGTCCGAGACACCGGGGAGCTGTTTTTT
NA	TRBV7-2	TRBD2	TRBJ2-7	CASSPGGYEQYF	TGTGCCAGCAGCCCGGGGGGCTACGAGCAGTACTTC
NA	TRBV19	NA	TRBJ2-1	CASSIDLGVLYNEQFF	TGTGCCAGTAGTATAGATTTAGGGGTTTTGTACAATGAGCAGTTCTTC
NA	TRBV6-4	NA	TRBJ1-6	CASRSTENSPLHF	TGTGCCAGCAGATCGACAGAGAATTCACCCCTCCACTTT
NA	TRBV27	TRBD1	TRBJ2-3	CASSRNRGQDTQYF	TGTGCCAGCAGTCGAAACAGGGGGCAAGATACGCAGTATTTT
few	TRBV27	NA	TRBJ1-5	CASSFPRGPVGQPQHF	TGTGCCAGCAGTTTTCCCAGGGGCCCCGTGGGTCAGCCCCAGCATTTT
NA	TRBV15	NA	TRBJ1-4	CATSRGFDSNNEKLFF	TGTGCCACCAGCAGAGGGTTTGACAGCAATAATGAAAAACTGTTTTTT
NA	TRBV5-1	NA	TRBJ1-3	CASSTTANSGNTIYF	TGCGCCAGCAGCACGACAGCCAACTCTGGAAACACCATATATTTT
NA	TRBV15	TRBD1	TRBJ1-1	CATSRERGQYTEAFF	TGTGCCACCAGCAGAGAACGGGGACAGTACACTGAAGCTTTCTTT
NA	TRBV5-6	TRBD2	TRBJ2-5	CASSSPGLAGEGETQYF	TGTGCCAGCAGCTCGCCGGGACTAGCGGGGGAGGGGGAGACCCAGTACTTC
NA	TRBV7-9	NA	TRBJ1-5	CASSSGTEHNQPQHF	TGTGCCAGCAGCAGCGGGACGGAGCACAATCAGCCCCAGCATTTT
NA	TRBV7-6	NA	TRBJ2-5	CASSPTGSRKETQYF	TGTGCCAGCAGCCCCACCGGGTCACGGAAAGAGACCCAGTACTTC
NA	TRBV28	TRBD2	TRBJ2-3	CASSPTSGVRTDTQYF	TGTGCCAGCAGCCCTACTAGCGGGGTTCGCACAGATACGCAGTATTTT
NA	TRBV18	NA	TRBJ2-4	CASSLVQHIGRAALAKNIQYF	TGTGCCAGCTCACTCGTACAGCATATCGGCCGAGCGGCCCTAGCCAAAAACATTCAGTACTTC
NA	TRBV5-1	NA	TRBJ2-3	CASSTQAVATDTQYF	TGCGCCAGCAGCACACAAGCGGTTGCCACAGATACGCAGTATTTT
NA	TRBV4-2	TRBD1	TRBJ1-2	CASSQVQFVGTGLPGGYTF	TGTGCCAGCAGCCAAGTTCAGTTTGTTGGGACAGGCCTCCCGGGGGGCTACACCTTC